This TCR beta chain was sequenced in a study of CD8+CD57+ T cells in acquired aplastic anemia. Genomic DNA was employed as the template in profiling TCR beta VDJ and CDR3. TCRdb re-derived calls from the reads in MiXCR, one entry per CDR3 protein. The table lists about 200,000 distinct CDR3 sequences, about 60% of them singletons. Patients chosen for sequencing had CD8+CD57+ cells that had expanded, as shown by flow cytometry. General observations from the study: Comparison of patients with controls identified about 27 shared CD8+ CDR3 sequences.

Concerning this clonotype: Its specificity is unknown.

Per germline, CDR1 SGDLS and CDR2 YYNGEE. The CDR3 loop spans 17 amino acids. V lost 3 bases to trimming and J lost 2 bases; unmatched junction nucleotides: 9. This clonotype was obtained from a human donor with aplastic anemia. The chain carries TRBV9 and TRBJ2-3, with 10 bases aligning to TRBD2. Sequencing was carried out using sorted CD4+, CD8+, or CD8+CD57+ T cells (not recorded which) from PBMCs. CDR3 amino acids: CASSEIAGGAITDTQYF. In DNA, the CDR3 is TGTGCCAGCAGCGAAATAGCGGGGGGCGCTATCACAGATACGCAGTATTTT.